This T cell receptor (beta chain) is drawn from a study of blood T cell repertoires in COVID-19. Study details: Samples came from the United States, Italy and Spain, spanning acute and convalescent COVID-19. In each case, the material was cDNA or gDNA derived from T cells, B-cell-depleted T cells, or PBMCs.

As handled by the study authors: How many nucleated cells were present was estimated from reference gene primer amplification. The data were produced by immunoSEQ multiplex PCR, yet TCRdb's version contains in-frame clones alone and is incomplete. That table supplies the V and J calls and clone size; D and trimming were determined from the DNA. The table records tens of thousands of clones, about three quarters of them present only once. There are 14 residues in the CDR3. Germline loops: CDR1 MNHEY, CDR2 SVGAGI. Between the trimmed V and J ends, which lost 6 bases and 2 bases, there was a span of 13 bases.

The sequence derives from a human donor with active or convalescent COVID-19. The donor label of this sample is uncertain. The chain uses TRBV6-5 and TRBJ2-5; tentatively, D is TRBD1 (6 bases). Sequencing input: peripheral blood. CDR3 sequence (DNA): TGTGCCAGCAGACAACCGGACAGTCAAGAGACCCAGTACTTC. As protein: CASRQPDSQETQYF.